This is a list of T cell receptor beta chains from one sample in a study of blood T cell repertoires in COVID-19. Only in-frame clones appear in the TCRdb table, and some are missing; sequencing was by immunoSEQ multiplex PCR. Of 250,000 or so clones in the sample, around 82% were seen once. Sequenced sample: PBMCs or T cells enriched from blood (not recorded which). These receptors came from a man between 50 and 59 years old who had recovered from COVID-19. CDR3s include the opening cysteine and the closing phenylalanine or tryptophan. The order of the fields is D gene, J gene, V gene, CDR3 DNA, CDR3 protein. A D gene is named only where the DNA matches it firmly.

D gene: NA
J gene: TRBJ2-1
V gene: TRBV5-1
CDR3 DNA: TGCGCCAGCAGCTTGGACAGGTACAATGAGCAGTTCTTC
CDR3 protein: CASSLDRYNEQFF

D gene: NA
J gene: TRBJ1-5
V gene: TRBV5-8
CDR3 DNA: TGTGCCAGCAGCAATCTCCAGGGGTCCCTTTCCGATAGCAATCAGCCCCAGCATTTT
CDR3 protein: CASSNLQGSLSDSNQPQHF

D gene: NA
J gene: TRBJ1-4
V gene: TRBV4-3
CDR3 DNA: TGCGCCAGCAGCCAGGGGGCGCGGGAAAAACTGTTTTTT
CDR3 protein: CASSQGAREKLFF

D gene: TRBD2
J gene: TRBJ2-3
V gene: TRBV28
CDR3 DNA: TGTGCCAGCAGTTATGCGGGACTAGCGGGAGGTAGCACAGATACGCAGTATTTT
CDR3 protein: CASSYAGLAGGSTDTQYF

D gene: NA
J gene: TRBJ2-7
V gene: TRBV9
CDR3 DNA: TGTGCCAGCAGCGTAGTTTGGGGCTCCACCTACGAGCAGTACTTC
CDR3 protein: CASSVVWGSTYEQYF

D gene: TRBD2
J gene: TRBJ2-3
V gene: TRBV19
CDR3 DNA: TGTGCCAGTAGACGTCTTACTAGCGGGAGGGCCGGTACGCAGTATTTT
CDR3 protein: CASRRLTSGRAGTQYF

D gene: TRBD1
J gene: TRBJ1-1
V gene: TRBV5-4
CDR3 DNA: TGTGCCAGCAGCTCGAACAGGGGGCTCATGAACACTGAAGCTTTCTTT
CDR3 protein: CASSSNRGLMNTEAFF

D gene: TRBD2
J gene: TRBJ2-3
V gene: TRBV24-1
CDR3 DNA: TGTGCCACCAGTGATATCGGGAGCGGGAGATCCACAGATACGCAGTATTTT
CDR3 protein: CATSDIGSGRSTDTQYF

D gene: NA
J gene: TRBJ1-3
V gene: TRBV7-6
CDR3 DNA: TGTGCCAGCAGCCCCGGACAGAGAAACACCATATATTTT
CDR3 protein: CASSPGQRNTIYF

D gene: NA
J gene: TRBJ1-5
V gene: TRBV9
CDR3 DNA: TGTGCCAGCAGCGTAGCAGGGGTCAGCAATCAGCCCCAGCATTTT
CDR3 protein: CASSVAGVSNQPQHF

D gene: TRBD1
J gene: TRBJ2-5
V gene: TRBV5-4
CDR3 DNA: TGTGCCAGCAGCTTGGGGAGCGGACAGGGGAATACCCAGTACTTC
CDR3 protein: CASSLGSGQGNTQYF

D gene: NA
J gene: TRBJ2-4
V gene: TRBV7-2
CDR3 DNA: TGTGCCAGCAGCTTAGATATAGTGGGGGCCAGGACATACGAGTTC
CDR3 protein: CASSLDIVGARTYEF

D gene: TRBD1
J gene: TRBJ1-6
V gene: TRBV4-2
CDR3 DNA: TGTGCCAGCAGCACCGGACAGGGGGAAGTTAATTCACCCCTCCACTTT
CDR3 protein: CASSTGQGEVNSPLHF

D gene: TRBD2
J gene: TRBJ2-7
V gene: TRBV28
CDR3 DNA: TGTGCCAGCAGCCCACGGACTAGCGTCGGATACGAGCAGTACTTC
CDR3 protein: CASSPRTSVGYEQYF

D gene: NA
J gene: TRBJ1-1
V gene: TRBV5-6
CDR3 DNA: TGTGCCAGCAGCTTGAGGGGGAACACTGAAGCTTTCTTT
CDR3 protein: CASSLRGNTEAFF

D gene: NA
J gene: TRBJ1-1
V gene: TRBV18
CDR3 DNA: TGTGCCAGCTCACTCCAGGGTGGGACTGAAGCTTTCTTT
CDR3 protein: CASSLQGGTEAFF